This T cell receptor beta chain was recorded in a study of blood T cell repertoires in COVID-19. The wider study: COVID-19 samples, acute and convalescent, were from the United States, Italy and Spain. T cells, B-cell-depleted T cells, or PBMCs provided the cDNA or gDNA that served as material.

This clone occurred a few times. Per the authors' pipeline: Nucleated cell counts were estimated from reference gene primer amplification. Data came from immunoSEQ multiplex PCR; TCRdb stores just in-frame clones and leaves some out. V and J calls and clone size follow that table, whereas D and trimming were derived from the DNA. The table includes about 35,000 clones, 80% to 90% detected once. Sequenced sample: peripheral blood. This receptor was identified in a man aged 50-60 years with acute or convalescent COVID-19.

The CDR3 DNA follows: TGCGCCAGCAGTGATAACAGGGACTATGGCTACACCTTC. Amino acid sequence: CASSDNRDYGYTF. The V call is TRBV10-1, the J call TRBJ1-2; weak D call: TRBD1 (6 bases). V lost 3 bases, J lost 3 bases, and 8 bases lay in between. Germline CDR1 is WNHNN and CDR2 is SYGVQD (reference sequence). The CDR3 sequence is 13 residues long.